The TCR beta chain under discussion was sequenced for a study of blood T cell repertoires in COVID-19. Study information: Samples representing acute and convalescent COVID-19 were sourced from the United States, Italy and Spain. Sources were T cells, B-cell-depleted T cells, or PBMCs; the material itself was cDNA or gDNA.

Germline values: CDR1 LGHNT, CDR2 FRNRAP. Trimming removed 5 bases from V and 4 bases from J, with 16 bases in between. This CDR3 has 15 residues. Per the authors' pipeline: By means of reference gene primer amplification, nucleated cell counts were estimated. Sequencing was performed with immunoSEQ multiplex PCR; in TCRdb, only in-frame clones are kept and a portion is missing. The V and J calls and clone size were taken over from that table, and D and trimming were inferred from the DNA. The data show approximately 110,000 clones, roughly 86% seen once. The sequenced sample was peripheral blood. The TCR sequence derives from a man aged 35-49 years with acute or convalescent COVID-19. The gene calls are TRBV12-5 and TRBJ2-3; unclear D gene. CDR3 bases: TGTGCTAGTGGTCCGGTCTCTAACCTCGCAGATACGCAGTATTTT. This sequence encodes CASGPVSNLADTQYF.